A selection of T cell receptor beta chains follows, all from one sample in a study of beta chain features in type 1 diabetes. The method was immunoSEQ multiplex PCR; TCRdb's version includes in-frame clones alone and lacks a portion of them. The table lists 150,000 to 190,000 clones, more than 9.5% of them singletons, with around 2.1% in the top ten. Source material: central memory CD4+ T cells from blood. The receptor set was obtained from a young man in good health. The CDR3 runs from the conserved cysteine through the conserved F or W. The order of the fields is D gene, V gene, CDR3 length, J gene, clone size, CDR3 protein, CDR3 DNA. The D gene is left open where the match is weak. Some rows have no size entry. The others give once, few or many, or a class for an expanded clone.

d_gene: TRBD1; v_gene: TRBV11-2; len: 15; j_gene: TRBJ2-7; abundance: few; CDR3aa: CASSLGGTGRNEQYF; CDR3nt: TGTGCCAGCAGCTTGGGCGGGACAGGAAGGAACGAGCAGTACTTC
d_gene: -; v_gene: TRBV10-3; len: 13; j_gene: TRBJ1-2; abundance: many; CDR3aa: CAISGEGGRGYTF; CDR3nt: TGTGCCATCAGCGGCGAAGGGGGTCGTGGCTACACCTTC
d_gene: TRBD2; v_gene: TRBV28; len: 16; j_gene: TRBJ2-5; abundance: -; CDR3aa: CASSSAGTRFRETQYF; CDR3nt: TGTGCCAGCAGTTCCGCCGGGACTAGATTTCGTGAGACCCAGTACTTC
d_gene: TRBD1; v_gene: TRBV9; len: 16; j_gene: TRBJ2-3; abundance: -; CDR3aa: CASSVYGTGFADTQYF; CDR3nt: TGTGCCAGCAGCGTATACGGGACAGGGTTCGCAGATACGCAGTATTTT
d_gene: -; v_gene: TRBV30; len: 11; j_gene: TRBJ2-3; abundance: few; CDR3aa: CAWSRTDTQYF; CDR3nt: TGTGCCTGGAGTAGAACAGATACGCAGTATTTT
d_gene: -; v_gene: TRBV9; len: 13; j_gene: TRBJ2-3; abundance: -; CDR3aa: CASSVGRGDTQYF; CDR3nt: TGTGCCAGCAGCGTAGGTAGGGGGGATACGCAGTATTTT
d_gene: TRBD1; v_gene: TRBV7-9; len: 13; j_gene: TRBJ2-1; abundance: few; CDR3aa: CASSPTGVNEQFF; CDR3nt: TGTGCCAGCAGCCCGACAGGGGTTAATGAGCAGTTCTTC
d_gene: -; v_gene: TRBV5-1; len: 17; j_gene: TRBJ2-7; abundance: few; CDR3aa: CASSLSRHNTGRNEQYF; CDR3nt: TGCGCCAGCAGCTTATCTAGACATAACACAGGGAGGAACGAGCAGTACTTC
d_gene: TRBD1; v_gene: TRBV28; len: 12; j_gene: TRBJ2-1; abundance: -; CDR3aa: CASTRGRNEQFF; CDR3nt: TGTGCCAGCACAAGGGGGCGCAATGAGCAGTTCTTC
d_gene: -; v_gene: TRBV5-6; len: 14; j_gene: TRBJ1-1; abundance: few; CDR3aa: CASSRYQGGTEAFF; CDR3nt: TGTGCCAGCAGCCGTTACCAAGGAGGCACTGAAGCTTTCTTT
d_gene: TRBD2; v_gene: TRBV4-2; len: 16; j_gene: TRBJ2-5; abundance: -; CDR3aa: CASSQVRLAGGETQYF; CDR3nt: TGTGCCAGCAGCCAAGTTAGGCTAGCGGGGGGAGAGACCCAGTACTTC
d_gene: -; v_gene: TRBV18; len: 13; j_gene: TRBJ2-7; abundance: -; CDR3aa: CASSPLTLTEQYF; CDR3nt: TGTGCCAGCTCACCCTTGACGCTTACGGAGCAGTACTTC
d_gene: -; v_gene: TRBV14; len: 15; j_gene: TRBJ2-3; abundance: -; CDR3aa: CASSQSHAIEDTQYF; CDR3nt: TGTGCCAGCAGCCAAAGTCATGCAATCGAGGATACGCAGTATTTT
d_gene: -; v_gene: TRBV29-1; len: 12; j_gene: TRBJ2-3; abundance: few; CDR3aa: CSVIGRRDTQYF; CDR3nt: TGCAGCGTGATCGGACGGAGAGATACGCAGTATTTT